These T cell receptor beta chains were read from a single sample in a study of shared clonotypes between healthy human individuals. Clones were sequenced by immunoSEQ multiplex PCR, and TCRdb holds only the in-frame ones, with some missing. This sample has over 850,000 clones, with about 80% found just once. The sequenced sample was memory CD4+ T cells from PBMCs. The origin of the receptors is a man between 18 and 35 years old in good health. Some clones in this sample may be carry-over from other donors' samples. Each CDR3 is given with its conserved first and last residue. D genes are given only for firm matches. Clone size is shown for a subset of rows, as once, few, many or a class of expanded clone.

size	V	D	J	DNA	CDR3
many	TRBV6-5	.	TRBJ2-1	TGTGCCAGCAGCCAGTCTTTGGGTGAGCAGTTCTTC	CASSQSLGEQFF
.	TRBV4-3	TRBD1	TRBJ1-1	TGCGCCAGCAGCCAAGTACCGGGACAGGGGAAGAACACTGAAGCTTTCTTT	CASSQVPGQGKNTEAFF
.	TRBV6-4	.	TRBJ2-1	TGTGCCAGCAGTCGCGGGACTCAGTACAATGAGCAGTTCTTC	CASSRGTQYNEQFF
.	TRBV28	.	TRBJ2-2	TGTGCCAGCAGTTCGCCGGGACTTAAGACCGGGGAGCTGTTTTTT	CASSSPGLKTGELFF
.	TRBV19	TRBD1	TRBJ1-2	TGTGCCAGTACCCGGACAGGGACATCTAACTATGGCTACACCTTC	CASTRTGTSNYGYTF
.	TRBV28	TRBD1	TRBJ1-3	TGTGCCAGCAGTGAACAGGGGTCCTCTGGAAACACCATATATTTT	CASSEQGSSGNTIYF
.	TRBV5-1	.	TRBJ1-2	TGCGCCAGCAGCCAGTCCGGGACCTTCGGCTATGGCTACACCTTC	CASSQSGTFGYGYTF
.	TRBV4-1	.	TRBJ1-5	TGCGCCAGCAGCCAAGATCTGGGGGCGAGACAATATCAGCCCCAGCATTTT	CASSQDLGARQYQPQHF
.	TRBV7-9	TRBD1	TRBJ1-4	TGTGCCAGCAGCTTAGCGGGGACAGGGATTGAAAAACTGTTTTTT	CASSLAGTGIEKLFF
few	TRBV6-5	TRBD1	TRBJ1-2	TGTGCCAGCAGTTACCGGACCGGGACAGGGCACGGCTACACCTTC	CASSYRTGTGHGYTF
.	TRBV5-5	.	TRBJ1-5	TGTGCCAGCAGCTTCGGTAGGGCCCAGCCCCAGCATTTT	CASSFGRAQPQHF
few	TRBV7-2	.	TRBJ1-3	TGTGCCAGCAGTATATCTACCCACTCTGGAAACACCATATATTTT	CASSISTHSGNTIYF
once	TRBV7-9	TRBD2	TRBJ2-3	TGTGCCAGCAGCTTAGGTCTAGCGGGAGGTCTCACAGATACGCAGTATTTT	CASSLGLAGGLTDTQYF
.	TRBV9	.	TRBJ2-1	TGTGCCAGCAGCACGACTAGGGGTGAGCAGTTCTTC	CASSTTRGEQFF
.	TRBV18	TRBD1	TRBJ1-4	TGTGCCAGCTCACCTCCGCGACAGGGAGCTAATGAAAAACTGTTTTTT	CASSPPRQGANEKLFF
.	TRBV7-9	TRBD1	TRBJ1-4	TGTGCCAGCAGCTCGGGACAGGGGGATGAAAAACTGTTTTTT	CASSSGQGDEKLFF
few	TRBV25-1	.	TRBJ2-2	TGTGCCAGTAGGACAGCGAACACCGGGGAGCTGTTTTTT	CASRTANTGELFF
.	TRBV7-6	.	TRBJ1-5	TGTGCCAGCAGCGAGGTAGCAGGGCCTAGCAATCAGCCCCAGCATTTT	CASSEVAGPSNQPQHF
.	TRBV2	TRBD1	TRBJ2-1	TGTGCCAGCAGGGCAGGGGGCTCCTACAATGAGCAGTTCTTC	CASRAGGSYNEQFF
.	TRBV5-1	.	TRBJ2-2	TGCGCCAGCAGCGTGGGCGCTGGCGGGGAGCTGTTTTTT	CASSVGAGGELFF
.	TRBV30	.	TRBJ1-1	TGTGCCTGGAGTCCCGGGTGGGGTTCCATGAACACTGAAGCTTTCTTT	CAWSPGWGSMNTEAFF
.	TRBV28	TRBD2	TRBJ2-7	TGTGCCAGCAGTCAGGTTAGCGGGAGGGCCTACGAGCAGTACTTC	CASSQVSGRAYEQYF
.	TRBV7-2	TRBD1	TRBJ1-3	TGTGCCAGCAGCCAAGGACAGGGGGCAATTGGAAACACCATATATTTT	CASSQGQGAIGNTIYF
.	TRBV18	.	TRBJ2-2	TGTGCCAGCTCACCACGGTCAGCTAACACCGGGGAGCTGTTTTTT	CASSPRSANTGELFF
.	TRBV25-1	.	TRBJ2-7	TGTGCCAGCAGTGGGCCCGGGACCTCCTACGAGCAGTACTTC	CASSGPGTSYEQYF
.	TRBV11-3	.	TRBJ2-6	TGTGCCAGCAGCTTAGACCCATCATCTGGGGCCAACGTCCTGACTTTC	CASSLDPSSGANVLTF
.	TRBV30	.	TRBJ1-6	TGTGCCTGGAGTGTCTGGGACCTTACACCCCTCCACTTT	CAWSVWDLTPLHF
few	TRBV9	TRBD2	TRBJ2-1	TGTGCCAGCAGCGTAGGGACTAGCGGGAGATTGGAGAGGGGTGAGCAGTTCTTC	CASSVGTSGRLERGEQFF